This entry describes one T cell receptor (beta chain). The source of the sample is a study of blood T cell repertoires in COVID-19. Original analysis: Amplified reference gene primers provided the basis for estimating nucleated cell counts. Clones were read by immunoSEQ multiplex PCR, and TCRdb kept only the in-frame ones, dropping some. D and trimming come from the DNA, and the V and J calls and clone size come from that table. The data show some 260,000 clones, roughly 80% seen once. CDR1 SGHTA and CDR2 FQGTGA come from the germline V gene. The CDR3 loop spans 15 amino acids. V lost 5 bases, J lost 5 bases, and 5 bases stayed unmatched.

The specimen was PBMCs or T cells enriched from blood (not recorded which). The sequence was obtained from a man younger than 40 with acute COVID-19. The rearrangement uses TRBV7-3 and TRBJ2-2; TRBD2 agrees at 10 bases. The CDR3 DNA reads TGTGCCAGCAGCGGAGCGGGAGGGCGAACCGGGGAGCTGTTTTTT. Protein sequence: CASSGAGGRTGELFF.